These 30 T cell receptor beta chains were all obtained from the same sample, sequenced in a study of T cells in Graves' hyperthyroidism and ophthalmopathy. What was amplified from RNA transcripts were TCR beta CDR3 regions. First-round RT-PCR with HTBI primers amplified the TCR CDR3 region. In TCRdb, the multiplex PCR reads were re-called with MiXCR into one record per CDR3 protein. The profile shows approximately 430,000 distinct CDR3 sequences, less than 20% of them singletons. Sequenced sample: blood. Every receptor here comes from a woman aged 18-35 years with Graves' hyperthyroidism.

This clonotype was recorded many times. The rearrangement uses TRBV20-1 and TRBJ1-1; 7 bases agree with TRBD1. The junction had 12 bases not matched to a gene; V was cut back by 0 bases and J by 8 bases. Germline-derived CDR1 and CDR2 are DFQATT and SNEGSKA (reference sequence). The CDR3 has 15 amino acids. CDR3 in amino acids: CSARESTGVFTEAFF. CDR3 sequence (DNA): TGCAGTGCTAGAGAGTCAACAGGGGTCTTTACCGAAGCTTTCTTT.

This clonotype was detected ten times or more. The gene calls are TRBV20-1 and TRBJ2-7; 10 bases fit TRBD2. The trim removed 5 bases at V and 3 bases at J, leaving 10 bases unmatched. The CDR3 length is 15 residues. Germline loops: CDR1 DFQATT, CDR2 SNEGSKA (reference sequence). The CDR3 region is CSAAAVSGRVYEQYF. The CDR3 nucleotides read TGCAGTGCTGCCGCCGTCAGCGGGAGGGTCTACGAGCAGTACTTC.

This clonotype was picked up many times. V usage is TRBV6-1 and J usage is TRBJ2-7; D may be TRBD2 (5 bases). Germline CDR1 reads MNHNS; CDR2 reads SASEGT. This CDR3 comprises 14 residues. Trimming removed 2 bases from V and 6 bases from J, with 14 bases in between. The CDR3 loop reads CASSESGEILEQYF. The CDR3 bases are TGTGCCAGCAGTGAATCTGGGGAGATCCTCGAGCAGTACTTC.

This clonotype was picked up many times. This sequence joins TRBV5-1 and TRBJ2-7; 14 positions match TRBD2. Germline V lookup: CDR1 SGHRS, CDR2 YFSETQ. The CDR3 spans 17 residues. V shed 3 bases, J shed 3 bases, and the junction held 8 bases outside the gene matches. The CDR3 is CASSSGTSGRQYYEQYF. Here the CDR3 DNA reads TGCGCCAGCAGCTCCGGGACTAGCGGGAGACAATACTACGAGCAGTACTTC. The whole variable domain, remainder taken from reference TRBV5-1 and TRBJ2-7, is KAGVTQTPRYLIKTRGQQVTLSCSPISGHRSVSWYQQTPGQGLQFLFEYFSETQRNKGNFPGRFSGRQFSNSRSEMNVSTLELGDSALYLCASSSGTSGRQYYEQYFGPGTRLTVT.

This clonotype was detected many times. The junction and the germline gene differ at one end; a read error may be behind it. The CDR3 loop is CANSLAGREDTQYF. The CDR3 DNA reads as TGCGCCAACAGCCTAGCGGGACGAGAAGATACGCAGTATTTT. V and J are TRBV5-1 and TRBJ2-3; 9 positions match TRBD2. Germline V gene lookup returns CDR1 SGHRS and CDR2 YFSETQ. This CDR3 comprises 14 residues.

This clonotype was found a few times. An end of the junction does not agree with germline; a read error may underlie this. The chain carries TRBV20-1 and TRBJ2-3; TRBD2 matches at 10 bases. The CDR3 is 17 residues long. From germline, CDR1 is DFQATT and CDR2 SNEGSKA (reference sequence). The CDR3 is CSARIPSGRRGTDTRYF. The CDR3, as DNA: TGCAGTGCTAGAATCCCTAGCGGGAGACGGGGCACAGATACGCGGTATTTT.

This clonotype was observed at least ten times. V is TRBV20-1 and J is TRBJ2-5, with 12 bases lining up with TRBD2. The trim removed 5 bases at V and 5 bases at J, leaving 6 bases unmatched. Germline V CDR1 and CDR2: DFQATT, SNEGSKA (reference sequence). This CDR3 has 14 residues. CDR3 sequence: CSAQLAGGRETQYF. In DNA, the CDR3 is TGCAGTGCTCAACTAGCGGGAGGCCGGGAGACCCAGTACTTC.

The chain has TRBV19 and TRBJ2-1, with D possibly TRBD1 on 7 matching bases. V lost 5 bases and J 4 bases, leaving 21 bases between the germline ends. CDR3 length: 17 amino acids. Germline-derived CDR1 and CDR2 are LNHDA and SQIVND (reference sequence). The CDR3: CASSDREAGFQYNEQFF. CDR3 DNA sequence: TGTGCCAGTAGTGACAGGGAGGCGGGCTTTCAATACAATGAGCAGTTCTTC.

This clonotype occurred many times. The J gene is TRBJ2-3, the V gene TRBV12-3 or TRBV12-4; D possibly corresponds to TRBD1 (6 bases). This CDR3 has 16 amino acids. Trimming removed 6 bases from V and 3 bases from J, with 19 bases in between. The CDR3 DNA is TGTGCCAGCAGGCCTACGTCAGGGGCCCCAACAGATACGCAGTATTTT. Its translation is CASRPTSGAPTDTQYF.

This sequence joins TRBV7-8 and TRBJ2-7; D may match TRBD1 or TRBD2 (5 bases each). Germline V gene sequence: CDR1 SGHVS, CDR2 FQNEAQ. V was shortened by 3 bases and J by 7 bases, with 16 bases between the two germline ends. This CDR3 comprises 14 residues. CDR3 sequence (DNA): TGTGCCAGCAGCTTGAACTTGAGGGGTCGGGAGCAGTACTTC. Translation gives CASSLNLRGREQYF.

This clonotype was counted at least ten times. V gene TRBV18 combines with J gene TRBJ1-1; the match to TRBD1 covers 8 bases. Germline values: CDR1 KGHSH, CDR2 LQKENI. CDR3 length: 14 amino acids. V lost 3 bases to trimming and J lost 4 bases; unmatched junction nucleotides: 4. CDR3 nucleotides: TGTGCCAGCTCACCTTCAGGGGGCGTCACTGAAGCTTTCTTT. Translating it yields CASSPSGGVTEAFF.

V gene TRBV7-2 combines with J gene TRBJ2-1; D call uncertain. Looked up from germline, CDR1 is SGHTA and CDR2 is FQGNSA. Trimming removed 0 bases at V and 3 bases at J, with 9 bases between. The CDR3 sequence is 15 residues long. CDR3 region: CASSLAGVGYNEQFF. DNA of the CDR3: TGTGCCAGCAGCTTAGCGGGTGTCGGCTACAATGAGCAGTTCTTC.

This clonotype was observed many times. The chain links TRBV28 to TRBJ2-1; a possible D gene is TRBD1 (5 bases). This CDR3 spans 14 amino acids. CDR1 and CDR2 (germline): MDHEN, SYDVKM. V lost 3 bases and J 6 bases, leaving 12 bases between the germline ends. This CDR3 is CASSLQGVGNEQFF. CDR3 in DNA: TGTGCCAGCAGTTTGCAGGGTGTGGGCAATGAGCAGTTCTTC.

This clonotype has ten or more counts. The genes are TRBV30 and TRBJ2-1; 10 nucleotides match TRBD2. The CDR3 has 14 amino acids. Per the germline V gene, CDR1 is GTSNPN and CDR2 is SVGIG (reference sequence). Losses at the gene ends were 5 bases for V and 9 bases for J; bases not matched to a gene: 10. The CDR3 protein is CAWARGLAVREQFF. In DNA, the CDR3 is TGTGCCTGGGCGCGAGGACTAGCGGTGCGTGAGCAGTTCTTC.

This clonotype was seen many times. The chain's CDR3 is CASRGPLGYGYTF. The CDR3, as DNA: TGTGCCAGCAGAGGCCCCCTGGGCTATGGCTACACCTTC. The chain is built from TRBV27 and TRBJ1-2; D is undetermined. From germline, CDR1 is MNHEY and CDR2 SMNVEV (reference sequence). V was cut by 6 bases and J by 4 bases, with 12 bases left in between. CDR3 length equals 13 residues.

As for this clonotype: The junction does not match germline at one end; this may be a read error. J is TRBJ1-2 and V is TRBV30, with D perhaps TRBD1 (6 bases). The germline gives CDR1 GTSNPN, CDR2 SVGIG (reference sequence). This CDR3 contains 12 residues. CDR3 sequence: CARSGTLYGYTF. DNA of the CDR3: TGTGCCCGGAGTGGGACACTCTATGGCTACACCTTC.

This rearrangement joins TRBV5-1 to TRBJ2-7; 9 bases line up with TRBD2. The germline CDR1 and CDR2 sequences are SGHRS and YFSETQ. Trimming cost V 7 bases and J 5 bases; bases outside gene matches: 13. CDR3 length equals 15 residues. CDR3 bases: TGCGCCAGCGGCCCGTCGGCGGGAGGGCCCCACGAGCAGTACTTC. Residues: CASGPSAGGPHEQYF.

V gene TRBV28 combines with J gene TRBJ2-5; 7 nucleotides line up with TRBD2. The CDR3 runs to 15 residues. Per germline, CDR1 MDHEN and CDR2 SYDVKM. V dropped 1 base and J dropped 2; count of bases not matched to a gene: 4. The CDR3 here is CASSLFRGEQETQYF. CDR3 coding DNA: TGTGCCAGCAGTTTATTTCGGGGGGAACAAGAGACCCAGTACTTC.

CDR3 DNA sequence: TGTGCCACCAGGACTATCGGAGGCTATGGCTACACCTTC. Encoded protein: CATRTIGGYGYTF. The rearrangement joins TRBV12-3 or TRBV12-4 to TRBJ1-2; unclear D gene. Trimming pared 10 bases from V and 4 bases from J, leaving 16 bases between. CDR3 size: 13 residues.

This clonotype was observed a handful of times. CDR3 DNA sequence: TGTGCCAGCAGCGCCTGGGACTTGGGGACTGAAGCTTTCTTT. This encodes CASSAWDLGTEAFF. V usage is TRBV5-5 and J usage is TRBJ1-1, with D perhaps matching TRBD1 (5 bases). Trimming took off 4 bases at V and 5 bases at J, with 15 bases between the two ends. This CDR3 spans 14 amino acids. Germline V gives CDR1 SGHKS, CDR2 YYEKEE (reference sequence). Full variable domain (outside the CDR3, taken from reference TRBV5-5 and TRBJ1-1): DAGVTQSPTHLIKTRGQQVTLRCSPISGHKSVSWYQQVLGQGPQFIFQYYEKEERGRGNFPDRFSARQFPNYSSELNVNALLLGDSALYLCASSAWDLGTEAFFGQGTRLTVV.

This clonotype was seen a single time. The chain recombines TRBV5-1 with TRBJ1-1; TRBD1 is a possible D gene (5 bases). Germline-derived CDR1 and CDR2 are SGHRS and YFSETQ. Trimming removed 4 bases from V and 3 bases from J, with 13 bases in between. The CDR3 totals 14 residues. Here the CDR3 reads CASSLPTEYTEAFF. The CDR3 bases are TGCGCCAGCAGCCTCCCGACAGAATACACTGAAGCTTTCTTT.

This clonotype was seen repeatedly, ten times or more. V usage is TRBV7-3 and J usage is TRBJ2-5; tentative D call: TRBD2 (5 bases). Germline values: CDR1 SGHTA, CDR2 FQGTGA. The CDR3 is made up of 13 amino acids. The germline V and J ends were trimmed by 3 bases and 4 bases, with 9 bases remaining between them. The CDR3 region has the DNA TGTGCCAGCAGCTTCGGGGAGCTAGAGACCCAGTACTTC. Translated, it gives CASSFGELETQYF.

This clonotype was counted only a few times. The CDR3 DNA reads as TGTGCCAGCTCACCACAGGCAACCGAGCAGTACTTC. It is translated as CASSPQATEQYF. This rearrangement joins TRBV18 to TRBJ2-7, with D hard to call. Trimming stripped 1 base from V and 6 bases from J, with 7 bases between. CDR3 size: 12 residues. CDR1 KGHSH and CDR2 LQKENI come from the germline V gene.

This clonotype was found many times. The chain couples TRBV6-1 to TRBJ1-2; D not resolved. Trimming removed 4 bases at V and 4 bases at J, with 13 bases between. Germline V gene data show CDR1 as MNHNS and CDR2 as SASEGT. The CDR3 is made up of 14 amino acids. The CDR3 coding sequence is TGTGCCAGCAGTGCCAGATTCCTGTTCTATGGCTACACCTTC. It is translated as CASSARFLFYGYTF.

The chain recombines TRBV10-3 with TRBJ1-3; D not resolved. The CDR3 is 14 residues long. The germline gives CDR1 ENHRY, CDR2 SYGVKD. V lost 10 bases and J 0 bases, leaving 13 bases between the germline ends. The CDR3 region has the DNA TGTGCCACTCAAAACCCGAGCTCTGGAAACACCATATATTTT. This codes for CATQNPSSGNTIYF.

This clonotype was counted ten times or more. The rearrangement uses TRBV20-1 and TRBJ2-5; possible D gene TRBD1, 6 bases. V was pared by 1 base and J by 5 bases, with 14 bases between. Germline V gene data show CDR1 as DFQATT and CDR2 as SNEGSKA (reference sequence). The CDR3 has 14 amino acids. The CDR3 reads CSARVTGSVETQYF. CDR3 bases: TGCAGTGCTAGAGTTACAGGGTCGGTGGAGACCCAGTACTTC.

This clonotype was recorded a few times. The chain is built from TRBV4-1 and TRBJ1-2; D unresolved. V was shortened by 1 base and J by 4 bases, with 16 bases between the two germline ends. Germline V lookup: CDR1 MGHRA, CDR2 YSYEKL. CDR3 length equals 16 residues. CDR3 sequence (DNA): TGCGCCAGCAGCCAAGGATCCAAGCCACCACCCTATGGCTACACCTTC. It specifies CASSQGSKPPPYGYTF.

This clonotype appeared many times. This chain links TRBV5-1 with TRBJ2-7; TRBD2 aligns across 8 bases. The CDR3 spans 15 residues. The trim removed 1 base at V and 5 bases at J, leaving 8 bases unmatched. Germline V gene lookup returns CDR1 SGHRS and CDR2 YFSETQ. The CDR3 DNA is TGCGCCAGCAGCTTGTATAGCGGGATGAGTCACGAGCAGTACTTC. Translated: CASSLYSGMSHEQYF.

This clonotype was detected many times. This chain connects TRBV10-3 to TRBJ2-5, with TRBD2 matching over 11 bases. Germline values: CDR1 ENHRY, CDR2 SYGVKD. This CDR3 comprises 14 residues. V shed 6 bases and J 7 bases; nucleotides not matched to a gene: 7. The CDR3 spells CAISPGLAVGTQYF. The CDR3 DNA is TGTGCCATCAGCCCGGGACTAGCGGTCGGGACCCAGTACTTC.

This clonotype occurred many times. The chain employs TRBV12-3 or TRBV12-4 and TRBJ1-5; perhaps TRBD1 as D (5 bases). There are 14 residues in the CDR3. Trimming took 6 bases from V and 2 from J, leaving 11 bases between them. The CDR3 region is CASRQSGGNQPQHF. CDR3 sequence (DNA): TGTGCCAGCAGACAGTCGGGGGGCAATCAGCCCCAGCATTTT.